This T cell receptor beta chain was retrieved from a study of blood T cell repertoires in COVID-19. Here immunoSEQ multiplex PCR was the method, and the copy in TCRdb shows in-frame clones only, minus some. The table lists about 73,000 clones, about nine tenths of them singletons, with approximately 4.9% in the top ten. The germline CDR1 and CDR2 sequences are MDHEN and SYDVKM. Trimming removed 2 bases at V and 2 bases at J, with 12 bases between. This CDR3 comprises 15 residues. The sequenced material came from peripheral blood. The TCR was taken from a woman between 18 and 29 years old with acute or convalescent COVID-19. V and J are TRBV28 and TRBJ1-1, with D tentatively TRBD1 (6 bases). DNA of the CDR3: TGTGCCAGCAGTTTACTAAGGGACATCAACACTGAAGCTTTCTTT. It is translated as CASSLLRDINTEAFF.